What follows describes a single T cell receptor (beta chain). The data were taken from a study of blood T cell repertoires in COVID-19. TCRdb's copy holds only in-frame clones and misses some; the assay was immunoSEQ multiplex PCR. The sample lists 340,000 or so clones; 65% to 85% were seen once. Material: peripheral blood. The source is a man between 25 and 39 years old with active or convalescent COVID-19.

The chain's CDR3 is CASSLAGGSYEQYF. CDR3 nucleotides: TGTGCCAGCAGCTTAGCAGGGGGTTCCTACGAGCAGTACTTC. V is TRBV11-1 and J is TRBJ2-7; a weak D match, TRBD1 (6 bases). The CDR3 loop spans 14 amino acids. Germline lookup yields CDR1 SGHAT and CDR2 FQDESV (reference sequence). The V and J ends lost 0 bases and 1 base respectively, with 7 bases between them.